This T cell receptor beta chain appears in the sequencing data of a study of OX40 agonist ivuxolimab in advanced cancers. Whole-study results and caveats: At doses 0.1 to 3.0 mg/kg, CD4+ and CD8+ clones expanded. Partial responders dosed at 0.1-3.0 mg/kg displayed clonal expansion ranking among the lowest.

The CDR3 has 14 amino acids. V was shortened by 4 bases and J by 1 base, with 10 bases between the two germline ends. Germline CDR1 LGHNA, CDR2 YNFKEQ. Some clones are missing from TCRdb's copy, which holds only in-frame ones; the method was immunoSEQ multiplex PCR. The sample contains tens of thousands of clones, about 89% of which appear only once. Notes on this clone: The antigen is not known.

Collection of blood occurred at baseline, at cycle 4 day 1, and at cycle 7 day 1. This TCR was recovered from an adult with an advanced solid tumor such as melanoma, head and neck, liver or kidney cancer. Here the sequenced sample was CD4+ or CD8+ T cells sorted from blood, taken in a trial of the OX40 agonist ivuxolimab. The V and J genes are TRBV4-2 and TRBJ1-1, with D hard to call. CDR3 DNA: TGTGCCAGCAGCCCGGGCGGAGAGAACACTGAAGCTTTCTTT. Its translation is CASSPGGENTEAFF.